Below are 10 T cell receptor beta chains sequenced from a single sample in a study of cytomegalovirus exposure and HLA in healthy donors. The PCR contained 60 Vbeta and 13 Jbeta primers. Only in-frame clones appear in the TCRdb table, and some are missing; sequencing was by immunoSEQ multiplex PCR. The sample shows 98,000 or so clones, around 73% of them seen only once. The sequenced sample was PBMCs. These receptors all stem from a woman in her thirties or forties in good health and CMV-seronegative.

V is TRBV5-4 and J is TRBJ2-6, with D hard to call. The ends were cut back, 2 bases at V and 3 bases at J, with 9 bases in the middle. CDR3 length: 15 residues. Germline V gene data show CDR1 as SGHNT and CDR2 as YYREEE (reference sequence). CDR3 protein: CASSFGVDGANVLTF. The CDR3 DNA follows: TGTGCCAGCAGCTTCGGAGTGGATGGGGCCAACGTCCTGACTTTC.

This chain joins TRBV30 and TRBJ2-1, with TRBD2 matching 9 bases. Germline-derived CDR1 and CDR2 are GTSNPN and SVGIG (reference sequence). Trimming took 3 bases from V and 0 from J; bases not matched to a gene: 3. The CDR3 spans 15 residues. The CDR3: CAWSTTSGSYNEQFF. CDR3 sequence (DNA): TGTGCCTGGAGCACGACTAGCGGCTCCTACAATGAGCAGTTCTTC.

The chain joins TRBV19 to TRBJ2-5, with a possible D match to TRBD2 (6 bases). The CDR3 contains 15 residues. CDR1 LNHDA and CDR2 SQIVND come from the germline V gene (reference sequence). Trimming removed 6 bases from V and 3 bases from J, with 17 bases in between. CDR3 in amino acids: CASSKLTSSKETQYF. In DNA form, the CDR3 reads TGTGCCAGTAGCAAATTAACTAGCAGTAAAGAGACCCAGTACTTC. Variable domain in full (rest from reference TRBV19 and TRBJ2-5): DGGITQSPKYLFRKEGQNVTLSCEQNLNHDAMYWYRQDPGQGLRLIYYSQIVNDFQKGDIAEGYSVSREKKESFPLTVTSAQKNPTAFYLCASSKLTSSKETQYFGPGTRLLVL.

The J gene is TRBJ2-4, the V gene TRBV4-2, with 8 bases matching TRBD1. Looked up from germline, CDR1 is LGHNA and CDR2 is YNFKEQ. V gave up 0 bases and J gave up 7 bases; unmatched junction bases: 14. The CDR3 is made up of 18 amino acids. CDR3 in DNA: TGTGCCAGCAGCCAAGATCTAGGCCCCATGACAGGGGATAACATTCAGTACTTC. Its translation is CASSQDLGPMTGDNIQYF.

The chain employs TRBV28 and TRBJ2-5; weak D call: TRBD1 (6 bases). The CDR3 extends over 15 amino acids. Between the trimmed V and J ends, which lost 6 bases and 5 bases, there was a span of 19 bases. CDR1 is MDHEN, CDR2 SYDVKM, per germline. As DNA, the CDR3 is TGTGCCAGCAGCCCCTACAGGGTTCGTGGCGAGACCCAGTACTTC. Its translation: CASSPYRVRGETQYF.

V usage is TRBV18 and J usage is TRBJ2-2; D is undetermined. Looked up from germline, CDR1 is KGHSH and CDR2 is LQKENI. This CDR3 is 15 amino acids long. Trimming left V 3 bases short and J 6 bases short, with 14 bases between. The CDR3 sequence is CASSPPSLGAGELFF. In nucleotides, the CDR3 is TGTGCCAGCTCACCCCCCAGCCTAGGCGCCGGGGAGCTGTTTTTT.

V usage is TRBV7-8 and J usage is TRBJ2-1; TRBD1 might be the D (7 bases). Trimming left V 6 bases short and J 4 bases short, with 16 bases between. The CDR3 runs to 15 residues. Per germline, CDR1 SGHVS and CDR2 FQNEAQ. The CDR3 sequence: CASRTPGGSYNEQFF. CDR3 sequence (DNA): TGTGCCAGCAGGACCCCAGGGGGGTCTTACAATGAGCAGTTCTTC.

The chain has TRBV14 and TRBJ1-1; D call uncertain. This CDR3 has 13 residues. V was trimmed by 4 bases and J by 5 bases, leaving 11 bases between them. The V gene's germline CDR1 is SGHDN and CDR2 FVKESK. CDR3 sequence: CASSPDLRTEAFF. CDR3 bases: TGTGCCAGCAGCCCAGATCTGAGGACTGAAGCTTTCTTT.

The rearrangement joins TRBV5-4 to TRBJ2-1, with TRBD2 identical over 10 bases. Germline V lookup: CDR1 SGHNT, CDR2 YYREEE (reference sequence). Unmatched junction bases numbered 3, after V lost 0 bases and J lost 6 bases. The length of the CDR3 is 15 residues. CDR3 residues: CASSLVVAGGNEQFF. The CDR3 DNA follows: TGTGCCAGCAGCTTGGTGGTAGCGGGAGGCAATGAGCAGTTCTTC.

This chain connects TRBV14 to TRBJ1-1; TRBD1 matches 7 bases. This CDR3 spans 15 amino acids. The trim removed 2 bases at V and 4 bases at J, leaving 7 bases unmatched. Germline CDR1 reads SGHDN; CDR2 reads FVKESK. In DNA, the CDR3 is TGTGCCAGCAGCCAATTTAAAACAGGGGTCACTGAAGCTTTCTTT. This translates into CASSQFKTGVTEAFF.